The 32 T cell receptor beta chains listed next were all sequenced from one sample in a study of Ad26.COV2.S vaccination and SARS-CoV-2 variants. The repertoire was sequenced with immunoSEQ multiplex PCR; TCRdb's copy has only in-frame clones and lacks some. Here the sample spans fewer than 500,000 clones, 89% being singletons. Stated treatment: 19 received Ad26.COV2.S at low or high dose, single or two shots; 5 received placebo; per-sample allocation not given. The study sampled participants on day 63 after the first vaccine or placebo injection. Here the sequenced sample was peripheral blood, taken in a trial of Ad26.COV2.S vaccine versus placebo. These receptors all stem from a person aged 18 to 59 who received the Ad26.COV2.S COVID-19 vaccine or a placebo.

The genes are TRBV4-2 and TRBJ2-1; possible D gene TRBD2, 5 bases. Trimming stripped 2 bases from V and 3 bases from J, with 14 bases between. CDR3 size: 16 residues. CDR1 LGHNA and CDR2 YNFKEQ come from the germline V gene. CDR3 residues: CASSQRGSARYNEQFF. The CDR3 DNA sequence: TGTGCCAGCAGCCAACGCGGGTCGGCTCGCTACAATGAGCAGTTCTTC.

The chain is built from TRBV20-1 and TRBJ2-5; D call uncertain. V was trimmed by 3 bases and J by 7 bases, leaving 3 bases between them. Germline V gene lookup returns CDR1 DFQATT and CDR2 SNEGSKA (reference sequence). The length of the CDR3 is 9 residues. CDR3 region: CSASGTQYF. CDR3 bases: TGCAGTGCTAGCGGGACCCAGTACTTC.

The chain joins TRBV18 to TRBJ2-7; the match to TRBD1 covers 8 bases. There are 16 residues in the CDR3. Germline V gives CDR1 KGHSH, CDR2 LQKENI. J lost 2 bases, V lost 0 bases, and 6 bases had no gene match. The CDR3 bases are TGTGCCAGCTCACCACCGTCCGGGACAGGAGCCTACGAGCAGTACTTC. This gives the protein CASSPPSGTGAYEQYF. Full variable domain (remainder filled in from reference TRBV18 and TRBJ2-7): NAGVMQNPRHLVRRRGQEARLRCSPMKGHSHVYWYRQLPEEGLKFMVYLQKENIIDESGMPKERFSAEFPKEGPSILRIQQVVRGDSAAYFCASSPPSGTGAYEQYFGPGTRLTVT.

The chain couples TRBV11-2 to TRBJ2-7; D gene uncertain. Germline V gene lookup returns CDR1 SGHAT and CDR2 FQNNGV. This CDR3 contains 13 residues. V gave up 0 bases and J gave up 3 bases, with 6 bases separating them. CDR3 region: CASSLDPDYEQYV. CDR3 in DNA: TGTGCCAGCAGCTTAGACCCCGACTACGAGCAGTACGTC.

As DNA, the CDR3 is TGTGCCACCAGTGAGGGGACATCCCAAGAGACCCAGTACTTC. Encoded protein: CATSEGTSQETQYF. The J gene is TRBJ2-5, the V gene TRBV24-1; possibly TRBD1 for D (6 bases). Trimming left V 4 bases short and J 1 base short, with 9 bases between. The CDR3 is 14 amino acids. Germline V lookup: CDR1 KGHDR, CDR2 SFDVKD.

V gene TRBV5-1 combines with J gene TRBJ2-7, with D possibly matching TRBD1 (6 bases). Between the trimmed V and J ends, which lost 5 bases and 2 bases, there was a span of 14 bases. Germline assignment: CDR1 SGHRS and CDR2 YFSETQ. The CDR3 is made up of 14 amino acids. In DNA form, the CDR3 reads TGCGCCAGCAGGCGAGGACAGACAGCCTACGAGCAGTACTTC. Translating it yields CASRRGQTAYEQYF.

This clone came up once. The chain joins TRBV7-2 to TRBJ2-5; D not certain. The germline V gene encodes CDR1 SGHTA and CDR2 FQGNSA. There are 14 residues in the CDR3. The V and J ends lost 1 base and 0 bases respectively, with 6 bases between them. The DNA for the CDR3 is TGTGCCAGCAGCTTAGGACTCCACCAAGAGACCCAGTACTTC. Translated: CASSLGLHQETQYF.

The chain uses TRBV6-2 or TRBV6-3 and TRBJ2-1; no definite D call. The germline V gene has CDR1 MNHEY and CDR2 SVGEGT. Between the trimmed V and J ends, which lost 5 bases and 11 bases, there was a span of 19 bases. CDR3 length: 14 amino acids. The CDR3 is CASSPPAAQMKQFF. As DNA, the CDR3 is TGTGCCAGCAGTCCCCCCGCGGCACAAATGAAGCAGTTCTTC.

Here the CDR3 DNA reads TGTGCCAGCAGCCCTCCACGGGGGGGCAGGTACGAGCAGTACTTC. The encoded protein is CASSPPRGGRYEQYF. This chain joins TRBV3-1 (or the pseudogene TRBV3-2) and TRBJ2-7, with 8 bases identical to TRBD2. The CDR3 totals 15 residues. With V trimmed by 4 bases and J by 4 bases, 9 bases remained unmatched. The germline V gene encodes CDR1 LGHDT and CDR2 YNNKEL (reference sequence).

This chain joins TRBV7-3 and TRBJ2-5, with a weak D call TRBD1 (6 bases). V was shortened by 5 bases and J by 5 bases, with 18 bases between the two germline ends. This CDR3 contains 15 residues. CDR1 and CDR2 from the germline V gene are SGHTA and FQGTGA. The CDR3 is CASSPQGPPGETQYF. The CDR3 coding sequence is TGTGCCAGCAGCCCCCAGGGGCCGCCTGGGGAGACCCAGTACTTC.

This chain links TRBV2 with TRBJ1-1, with D possibly TRBD1 on 6 matching bases. This CDR3 region has 14 residues. Trimming left V 6 bases short and J 5 bases short, with 16 bases between. The germline V gene encodes CDR1 SNHLY and CDR2 FYNNEI. This chain's CDR3 is CASRGDTRGTEAFF. CDR3 DNA: TGTGCCAGCAGAGGGGACACCCGAGGGACTGAAGCTTTCTTT.

The J gene is TRBJ2-1, the V gene TRBV24-1; TRBD2 matches at 12 bases. J was trimmed by 9 bases and V by 7 bases; bases with no gene match: 9. CDR1 is KGHDR and CDR2 is SFDVKD in the germline V gene. The CDR3 has 15 amino acids. The CDR3 DNA sequence: TGTGCCACCAGGGAGACTAGCGGGAGTCGCAGTGAGCAGTTCTTC. Translation gives CATRETSGSRSEQFF.

V and J are TRBV12-3 or TRBV12-4 and TRBJ1-5, with D unresolved. The length of the CDR3 is 13 residues. V shed 3 bases and J shed 0 bases, with 3 bases lying between them. CDR3 nucleotide sequence: TGTGCCAGCAGTTTCTATAGCAATCAGCCCCAGCATTTT. Its translation is CASSFYSNQPQHF.

This chain connects TRBV21-1 to TRBJ2-7; the table names TRBD2, a call not compared with the DNA. TRBV21-1 is shown as a pseudogene. The length of the CDR3 is 14 residues. The DNA of the CDR3 is TGTGCCAGCCGTTCCGGGTCGAGCTCCTACGAGCAGTACGTC. It codes for CASRSGSSSYEQYV.

This clone has a single count. V gene TRBV19 combines with J gene TRBJ2-3; TRBD1 matches at 8 bases. The V segment lost 6 bases and the J segment 0 bases; nucleotides outside the gene matches: 5. Germline V gives CDR1 LNHDA, CDR2 SQIVND (reference sequence). CDR3 length: 15 amino acids. CDR3: CASRPTGVSTDTQYF. The DNA of the CDR3 is TGTGCCAGTAGACCGACAGGGGTAAGCACAGATACGCAGTATTTT.

The chain combines TRBV9 with TRBJ1-6; TRBD1 is a possible D gene (5 bases). V lost 4 bases, J lost 13 bases, and 12 bases lay in between. Germline loops: CDR1 SGDLS, CDR2 YYNGEE. The CDR3 contains 12 residues. CDR3 sequence: CASSQPRGPLHF. The CDR3 nucleotides read TGTGCCAGCAGCCAGCCCCGGGGGCCCCTCCACTTT.

The chain links TRBV27 to TRBJ2-1; possible D gene TRBD1, 6 bases. The CDR3 length is 15 residues. Trimming removed 3 bases at V and 6 bases at J, with 15 bases between. Looked up from germline, CDR1 is MNHEY and CDR2 is SMNVEV (reference sequence). The CDR3 is CASSFRGQGRNEQFF. CDR3 sequence (DNA): TGTGCCAGCAGTTTCAGGGGACAAGGACGCAATGAGCAGTTCTTC.

The rearrangement uses TRBV27 and TRBJ2-1; no definite D call. Between the trimmed V and J ends, which lost 6 bases and 9 bases, there was a span of 9 bases. This CDR3 comprises 11 residues. CDR1 and CDR2 from the germline V gene are MNHEY and SMNVEV (reference sequence). CDR3 amino acids: CASSSFGEQFF. As DNA, the CDR3 is TGTGCCAGCAGCTCATTTGGTGAGCAGTTCTTC.

This rearrangement joins TRBV4-1 to TRBJ2-2, with 9 positions matching TRBD2. The length of the CDR3 is 16 residues. The trim removed 1 base at V and 2 bases at J, leaving 2 bases unmatched. Per the germline V gene, CDR1 is MGHRA and CDR2 is YSYEKL. The DNA of the CDR3 is TGCGCCAGCAGCCAAGGCCTAGCGGGAAACACCGGGGAGCTGTTTTTT. It specifies CASSQGLAGNTGELFF.

The CDR3 DNA reads TGTGCCAGCAGCCTTAAGAGGGAACAGAACTATGGCTACACCTTC. Translating it yields CASSLKREQNYGYTF. The chain has TRBV7-2 and TRBJ1-2; D is uncertain. V was cut by 5 bases and J by 2 bases, with 15 bases left in between. The CDR3 extends over 15 amino acids. CDR1 is SGHTA, CDR2 FQGNSA, per germline.

This clone appeared a single time. The genes are TRBV5-1 and TRBJ2-2, with TRBD1 identical over 7 bases. Trimming removed 0 bases from V and 6 bases from J; junction bases left unmatched: 8. Germline assignment: CDR1 SGHRS and CDR2 YFSETQ. This CDR3 spans 16 amino acids. The CDR3 nucleotides are TGCGCCAGCAGCTTGGGAAGGGGGCTGATTGCCGGGGAGCTGTTTTTT. Protein sequence: CASSLGRGLIAGELFF. The variable domain in full, with the rest retrieved from reference TRBV5-1 and TRBJ2-2, is KAGVTQTPRYLIKTRGQQVTLSCSPISGHRSVSWYQQTPGQGLQFLFEYFSETQRNKGNFPGRFSGRQFSNSRSEMNVSTLELGDSALYLCASSLGRGLIAGELFFGEGSRLTVL.

The chain employs TRBV5-5 and TRBJ2-5; 8 bases are a match to TRBD2. The CDR3 consists of 15 residues. Germline lookup yields CDR1 SGHKS and CDR2 YYEKEE (reference sequence). V trimming: 6 bases; J trimming: 2 bases; junction bases outside the gene matches: 9. The CDR3 is CASNEAGVRQETQYF. The CDR3 nucleotides are TGTGCCAGCAACGAAGCGGGAGTCCGTCAAGAGACCCAGTACTTC.

The rearrangement uses TRBV7-2 and TRBJ1-1; 9 bases map to TRBD1. Germline CDR1 SGHTA, CDR2 FQGNSA. The trim removed 5 bases at V and 10 bases at J, leaving 5 bases unmatched. The CDR3 has 12 residues. As DNA, the CDR3 is TGTGCCAGCAGCCCCGACAGGGGGAGAGCTTTCTTT. Translated: CASSPDRGRAFF.

This chain connects TRBV14 to TRBJ1-4, with TRBD1 identical over 7 bases. This CDR3 comprises 12 residues. CDR1 and CDR2 from the germline V gene are SGHDN and FVKESK. V lost 4 bases and J lost 11; bases outside the gene matches: 4. As DNA, the CDR3 is TGTGCCAGCAGCCGGGACAGACTGAAACTGTTTTTT. This gives the protein CASSRDRLKLFF.

The chain recombines TRBV12-3 or TRBV12-4 with TRBJ1-1; D is unresolved. The CDR3 covers 13 residues. V was trimmed by 5 bases and J by 6 bases, leaving 13 bases between them. CDR3 sequence: CASSLQEASEAFF. The CDR3 DNA follows: TGTGCCAGCAGTCTCCAGGAGGCATCTGAAGCTTTCTTT.

In regard to this clone: This sample also contains other DNA sequences that code for the same CDR3. The CDR3 here is CASSILGSGELFF. As DNA, the CDR3 is TGTGCCAGTAGTATTCTCGGGTCCGGGGAGCTGTTTTTT. The chain employs TRBV19 and TRBJ2-2; D unresolved. V lost 3 bases and J 6 bases, leaving 8 bases between the germline ends. Germline CDR1 is LNHDA and CDR2 is SQIVND (reference sequence). The CDR3 contains 13 residues.

The gene calls are TRBV5-1 and TRBJ2-3, with 7 bases identical to TRBD2. The CDR3 sequence is 17 residues long. In germline, CDR1 is SGHRS, CDR2 YFSETQ. Unmatched junction bases numbered 14, after V lost 1 base and J lost 6 bases. The CDR3 protein is CASSLRALGLAVDTQYF. The CDR3, as DNA: TGCGCCAGCAGCTTGAGGGCCTTAGGGCTAGCGGTGGATACGCAGTATTTT.

This rearrangement joins TRBV4-1 to TRBJ1-6; D remains ambiguous. Trimming pared 4 bases from V and 12 bases from J, leaving 10 bases between. The CDR3 contains 12 residues. From germline, CDR1 is MGHRA and CDR2 YSYEKL. CDR3 region: CASSPPEEPLHF. The CDR3 bases are TGCGCCAGCAGCCCGCCGGAAGAACCCCTCCACTTT.

The J gene is TRBJ2-1, the V gene TRBV6-6; 8 nucleotides agree with TRBD2. Germline CDR1 reads MNHNY; CDR2 reads SVGAGI (reference sequence). V dropped 4 bases and J dropped 3; count of bases not matched to a gene: 8. The CDR3 is made up of 16 amino acids. Here the CDR3 DNA reads TGTGCCAGCAGTTTCCTACTAGCGGAACTCTACAATGAGCAGTTCTTC. This sequence encodes CASSFLLAELYNEQFF.

The chain is built from TRBV4-1 and TRBJ2-3, with D possibly being TRBD1 (5 bases). Germline CDR1 and CDR2: MGHRA and YSYEKL. Trimming cost V 2 bases and J 1 base, with 10 bases left between them. The CDR3 runs to 15 residues. CDR3 nucleotide sequence: TGCGCCAGCAGCCAACTCGTAGGGGGCACAGATACGCAGTATTTT. The encoded protein is CASSQLVGGTDTQYF.

The CDR3 loop reads CAWEGLAGGSEQFF. The DNA for the CDR3 is TGTGCCTGGGAGGGACTAGCGGGAGGCAGTGAGCAGTTCTTC. The chain joins TRBV30 to TRBJ2-1; TRBD2 matches at 15 bases. Per germline, CDR1 GTSNPN and CDR2 SVGIG (reference sequence). V lost 5 bases and J lost 9; bases outside the gene matches: 5. The CDR3 is made up of 14 amino acids.

This chain links TRBV19 with TRBJ1-5, with TRBD1 matching 12 bases. The V gene's germline CDR1 is LNHDA and CDR2 SQIVND (reference sequence). The V and J ends lost 7 bases and 5 bases, in that order; junction bases with no gene match: 15. There are 18 residues in the CDR3. CDR3 sequence: CASIAGTGGIPRDQPQHF. CDR3 DNA sequence: TGTGCCAGTATAGCCGGGACAGGGGGCATCCCGCGGGATCAGCCCCAGCATTTT.